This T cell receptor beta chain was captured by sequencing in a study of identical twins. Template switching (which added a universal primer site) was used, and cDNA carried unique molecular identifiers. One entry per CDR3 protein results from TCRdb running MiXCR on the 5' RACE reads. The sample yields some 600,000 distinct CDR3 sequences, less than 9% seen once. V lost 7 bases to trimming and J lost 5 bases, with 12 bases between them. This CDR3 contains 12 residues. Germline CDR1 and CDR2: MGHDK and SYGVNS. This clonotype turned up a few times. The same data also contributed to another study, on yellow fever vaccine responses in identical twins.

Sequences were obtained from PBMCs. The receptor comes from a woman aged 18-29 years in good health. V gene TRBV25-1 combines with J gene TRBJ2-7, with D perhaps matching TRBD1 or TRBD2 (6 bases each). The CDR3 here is CASNPGEDEQYF. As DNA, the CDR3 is TGTGCCAGCAACCCAGGGGAGGACGAGCAGTACTTC.